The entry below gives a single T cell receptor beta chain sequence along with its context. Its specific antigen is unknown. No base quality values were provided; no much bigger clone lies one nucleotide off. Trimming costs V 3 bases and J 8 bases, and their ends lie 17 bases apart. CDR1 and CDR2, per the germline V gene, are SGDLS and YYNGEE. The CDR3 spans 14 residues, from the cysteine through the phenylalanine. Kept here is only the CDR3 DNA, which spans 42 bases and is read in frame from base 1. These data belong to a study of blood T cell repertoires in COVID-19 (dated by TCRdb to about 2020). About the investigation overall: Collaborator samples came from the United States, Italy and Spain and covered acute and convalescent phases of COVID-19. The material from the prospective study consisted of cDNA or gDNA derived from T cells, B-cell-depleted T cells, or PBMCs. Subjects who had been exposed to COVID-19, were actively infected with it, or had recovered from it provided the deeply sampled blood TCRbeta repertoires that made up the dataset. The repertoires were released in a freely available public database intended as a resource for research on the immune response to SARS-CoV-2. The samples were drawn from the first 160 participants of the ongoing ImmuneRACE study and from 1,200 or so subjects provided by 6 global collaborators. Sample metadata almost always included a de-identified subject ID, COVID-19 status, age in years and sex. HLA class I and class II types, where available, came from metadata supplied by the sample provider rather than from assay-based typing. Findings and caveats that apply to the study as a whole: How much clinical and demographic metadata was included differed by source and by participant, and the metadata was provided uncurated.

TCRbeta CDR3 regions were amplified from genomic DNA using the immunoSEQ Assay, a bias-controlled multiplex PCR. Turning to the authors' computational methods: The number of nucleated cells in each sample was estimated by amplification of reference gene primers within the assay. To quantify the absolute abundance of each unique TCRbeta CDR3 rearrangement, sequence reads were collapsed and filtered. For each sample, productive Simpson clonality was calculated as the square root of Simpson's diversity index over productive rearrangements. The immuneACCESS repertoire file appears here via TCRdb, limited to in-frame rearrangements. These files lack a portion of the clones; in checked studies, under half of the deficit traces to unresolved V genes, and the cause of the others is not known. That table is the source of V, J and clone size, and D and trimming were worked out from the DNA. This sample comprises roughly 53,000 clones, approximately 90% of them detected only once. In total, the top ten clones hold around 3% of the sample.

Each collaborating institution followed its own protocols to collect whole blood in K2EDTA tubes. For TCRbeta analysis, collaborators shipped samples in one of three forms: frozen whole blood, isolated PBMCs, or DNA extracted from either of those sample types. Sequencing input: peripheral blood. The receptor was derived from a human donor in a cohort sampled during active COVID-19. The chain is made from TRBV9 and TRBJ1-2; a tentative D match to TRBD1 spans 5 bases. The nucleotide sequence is TGTGCCAGCAGCGAAGGACTTTGGGACTCCGGCTACACCTTC. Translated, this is CASSEGLWDSGYTF.